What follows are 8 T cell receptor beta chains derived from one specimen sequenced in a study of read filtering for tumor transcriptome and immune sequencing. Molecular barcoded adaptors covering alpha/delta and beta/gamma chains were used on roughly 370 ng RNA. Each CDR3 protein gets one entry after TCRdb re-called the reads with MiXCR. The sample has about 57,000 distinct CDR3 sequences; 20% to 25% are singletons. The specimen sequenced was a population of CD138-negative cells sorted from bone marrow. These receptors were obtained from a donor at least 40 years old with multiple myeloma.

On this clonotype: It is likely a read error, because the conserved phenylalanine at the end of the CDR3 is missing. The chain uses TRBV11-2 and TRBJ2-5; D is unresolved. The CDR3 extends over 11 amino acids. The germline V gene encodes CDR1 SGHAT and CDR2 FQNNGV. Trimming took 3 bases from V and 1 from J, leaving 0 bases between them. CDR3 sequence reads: CASSFQETQYY. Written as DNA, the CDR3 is TGTGCCAGCAGCTTCCAAGAGACCCAGTACTAC.

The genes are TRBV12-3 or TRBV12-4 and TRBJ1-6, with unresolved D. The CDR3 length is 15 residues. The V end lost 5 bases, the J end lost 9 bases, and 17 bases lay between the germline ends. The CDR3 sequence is CASSLRSQSPSPLHF. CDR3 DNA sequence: TGTGCCAGCAGTCTTAGGTCACAATCTCCTTCACCCCTCCACTTT.

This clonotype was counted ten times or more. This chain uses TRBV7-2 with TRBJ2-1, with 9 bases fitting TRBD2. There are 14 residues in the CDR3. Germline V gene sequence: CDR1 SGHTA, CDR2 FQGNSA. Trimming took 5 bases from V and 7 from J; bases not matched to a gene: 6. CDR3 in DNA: TGTGCCAGCAGCCTACTAGCGGGCGCAAATGAGCAGTTCTTC. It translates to CASSLLAGANEQFF.

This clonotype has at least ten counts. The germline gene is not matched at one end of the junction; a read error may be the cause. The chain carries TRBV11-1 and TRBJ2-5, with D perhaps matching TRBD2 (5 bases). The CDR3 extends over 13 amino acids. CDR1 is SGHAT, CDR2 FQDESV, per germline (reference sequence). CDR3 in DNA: TGTGCCAGCAATTCGCGGGCGCAAGAGGCCCAGTACTTC. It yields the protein CASNSRAQEAQYF.

The CDR3 here is CATDGDVDTQYF. The CDR3 nucleotides read TGTGCCACGGACGGGGATGTAGATACGCAGTATTTT. The chain recombines TRBV28 with TRBJ2-3, with D perhaps matching TRBD2 (5 bases). Trimming shortened V by 10 bases and J by 5 bases, and 13 bases separated the two germline ends. Germline loops: CDR1 MDHEN, CDR2 SYDVKM. CDR3 length equals 12 residues.

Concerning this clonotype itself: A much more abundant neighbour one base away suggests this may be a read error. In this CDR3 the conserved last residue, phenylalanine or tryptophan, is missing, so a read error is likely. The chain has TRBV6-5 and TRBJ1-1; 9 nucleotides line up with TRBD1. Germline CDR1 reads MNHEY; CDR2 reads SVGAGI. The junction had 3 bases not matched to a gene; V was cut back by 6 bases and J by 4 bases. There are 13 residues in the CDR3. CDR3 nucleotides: TGTGCCAGCAGACAGGGGGCTACCACTGAAGCTTTCTCT. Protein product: CASRQGATTEAFS.

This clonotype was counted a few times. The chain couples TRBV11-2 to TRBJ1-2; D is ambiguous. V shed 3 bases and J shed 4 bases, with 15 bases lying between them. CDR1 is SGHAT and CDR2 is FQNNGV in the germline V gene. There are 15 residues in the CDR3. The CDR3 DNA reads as TGTGCCAGCAGCTTGAACGGGTCTCCCTTCTATGGCTACACCTTC. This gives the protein CASSLNGSPFYGYTF. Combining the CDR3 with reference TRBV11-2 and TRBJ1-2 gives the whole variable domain EAGVAQSPRYKIIEKRQSVAFWCNPISGHATLYWYQQILGQGPKLLIQFQNNGVVDDSQLPKDRFSAERLKGVDSTLKIQPAKLEDSAVYLCASSLNGSPFYGYTFGSGTRLTVV.

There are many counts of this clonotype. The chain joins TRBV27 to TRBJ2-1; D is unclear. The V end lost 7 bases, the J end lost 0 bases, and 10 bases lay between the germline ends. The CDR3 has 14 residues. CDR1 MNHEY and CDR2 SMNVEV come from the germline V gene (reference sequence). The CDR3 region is CASTPWSSYNEQFF. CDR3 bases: TGTGCCAGCACCCCATGGAGCTCCTACAATGAGCAGTTCTTC.